This record concerns one T cell receptor (beta chain) sequence. Its target is not known. Mismatch with germline at one junction end may stem from a read error. Each CDR3 protein gets one entry after TCRdb re-called the PCR reads with MiXCR. The table includes approximately 630,000 distinct CDR3 sequences, 25% detected once. The sample comes from a study of molecular identifiers for immune sequencing clone quantification. The germline V gene encodes CDR1 LGHNT and CDR2 FRNRAP. The CDR3 extends over 15 amino acids. Findings and limits, study-wide: Clones with over 20 RNA copies captured over 98% of effector molecules but under 1% of naive ones. Sizes of highly expanded clones could be underestimated through identical TCRs sharing a barcode. Even with some 920,000 naive cells present, spiked Jurkat TCR RNA from one cell was reportedly detectable.

The authors sorted naive CD8 T cells as CD8+CD4-CCR7+CD45RA+. The gene calls are TRBV12-5 and TRBJ2-1, with 8 bases lining up with TRBD2. The sample taken for sequencing was naive CD8+ T cells from blood, with Jurkat cell RNA spiked in. Subset here: FACS-sorted CD8+CD4-CCR7+CD45RA+ naive T cells. The clonotype comes from a human donor in good health. Some libraries in this study had Jurkat cell RNA spiked in. CDR3 bases: TGTGCTAGTGGTTTAGGGCCTAGCGGGTACAATGAGCGGTTCTTC. Amino acid sequence: CASGLGPSGYNERFF.